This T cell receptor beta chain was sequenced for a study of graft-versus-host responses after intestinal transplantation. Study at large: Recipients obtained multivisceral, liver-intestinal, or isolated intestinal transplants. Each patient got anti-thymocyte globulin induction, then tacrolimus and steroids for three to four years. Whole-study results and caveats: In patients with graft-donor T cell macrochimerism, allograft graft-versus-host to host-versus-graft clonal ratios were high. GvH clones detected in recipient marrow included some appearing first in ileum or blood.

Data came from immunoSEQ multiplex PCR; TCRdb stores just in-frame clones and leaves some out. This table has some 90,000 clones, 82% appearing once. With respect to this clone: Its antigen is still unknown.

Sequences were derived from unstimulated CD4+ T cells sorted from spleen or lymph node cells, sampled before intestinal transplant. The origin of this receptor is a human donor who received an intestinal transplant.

CDR3 protein: CASSLDGGYEQYF. CDR3 bases: TGCGCCAGCAGCTTGGACGGCGGCTACGAGCAGTACTTC. The chain employs TRBV5-1 and TRBJ2-7; D not resolved. The germline V gene has CDR1 SGHRS and CDR2 YFSETQ. V was clipped by 0 bases and J by 3 bases, with 7 bases between them. CDR3 length equals 13 residues.